This is a list of T cell receptor beta chains from one sample in a study of early T cells in non-severe SARS-CoV-2 infection. TCRdb reprocessed the 5' RACE reads via MiXCR and lists one record per CDR3 protein. There are tens of thousands of distinct CDR3 sequences in the sample; approximately 12% occur only once, and roughly 6% lies in the top ten. Sequenced material: whole blood. These receptors all come from an adult who was a healthcare worker with PCR-confirmed SARS-CoV-2 infection or an uninfected control (not recorded which). Each CDR3 is given with its conserved first and last residue. The D gene is left open where the match is weak. Size tells how often a clone was seen (once, few, many) or the class of an expanded clone, and some rows leave it out.

clone_size	v_call	j_call	d_call	cdr3_aa	cdr3_nt
few	TRBV20-1	TRBJ1-2	TRBD1	CSARTGGDHGYTF	TGCAGTGCTAGAACAGGGGGGGATCATGGCTACACCTTC
NA	TRBV30	TRBJ1-4	NA	CALMPRTVYEKLFF	TGTGCCTTAATGCCCAGGACAGTTTATGAAAAACTGTTTTTT
NA	TRBV5-1	TRBJ2-3	NA	CASSFRQHTDTQYF	TGCGCCAGCAGCTTCAGACAGCACACAGATACGCAGTATTTT
NA	TRBV18	TRBJ1-1	NA	CASSPTAAQDTEAFF	TGTGCCAGCTCACCGACCGCCGCCCAGGACACTGAAGCTTTCTTT
NA	TRBV10-3	TRBJ1-1	NA	CAISFGGFTEAFF	TGTGCCATCAGTTTTGGGGGATTCACTGAAGCTTTCTTT
many	TRBV7-9	TRBJ1-1	TRBD1	CASSPNRDSGPTAFF	TGTGCCAGCAGCCCAAACCGGGACAGCGGACCGACCGCTTTCTTT
many	TRBV4-1	TRBJ2-1	NA	CASSQDKVPGEQFF	TGCGCCAGCAGCCAAGATAAGGTACCCGGAGAGCAGTTCTTC
many	TRBV27	TRBJ2-7	NA	CASSARWGGYEQYF	TGTGCCAGCAGTGCTCGGTGGGGAGGCTACGAGCAGTACTTC
NA	TRBV6-2/TRBV6-3	TRBJ2-1	TRBD1	CASSRTGSGEQFF	TGTGCCAGCAGTAGGACAGGGAGCGGTGAGCAGTTCTTC
NA	TRBV5-4	TRBJ2-3	NA	CASSFEGLDTQYF	TGTGCCAGCAGCTTCGAGGGTCTAGATACGCAGTATTTT
many	TRBV7-9	TRBJ2-4	TRBD1	CASSRQGVAKNIQYF	TGTGCCAGCAGCCGACAGGGGGTAGCCAAAAACATTCAGTACTTC
few	TRBV5-1	TRBJ2-7	TRBD2	CASSHLAGDVYEQYF	TGCGCCAGCAGCCACCTAGCGGGGGACGTCTACGAGCAGTACTTC
NA	TRBV5-1	TRBJ1-3	NA	CASSLLGGSGNTIYF	TGCGCCAGCAGCTTGTTGGGGGGCTCTGGAAACACCATATATTTT
NA	TRBV7-2	TRBJ2-6	TRBD1	CASSTRQGLGANVLTF	TGTGCCAGCAGCACCCGACAGGGGTTAGGGGCCAACGTCCTGACTTTC
many	TRBV27	TRBJ2-1	TRBD2	CASSLFPFSGGSSYNEQFF	TGTGCCAGCAGTTTATTCCCCTTTAGCGGGGGGAGCTCCTACAATGAGCAGTTCTTC
many	TRBV5-4	TRBJ1-6	NA	CASSFPDRPGPNSPLHF	TGTGCCAGCAGCTTTCCTGACAGGCCCGGCCCAAATTCACCCCTCCACTTT
few	TRBV6-2/TRBV6-3	TRBJ2-4	NA	CASSYSFSWATYIQYF	TGTGCCAGCAGTTACTCGTTTTCTTGGGCCACATATATTCAGTACTTC
few	TRBV7-2	TRBJ2-5	TRBD1	CASSRDREQTQYF	TGTGCCAGCAGCCGGGACAGGGAACAGACCCAGTACTTC
many	TRBV7-9	TRBJ2-7	NA	CASSQEPRGQYF	TGTGCCAGCAGCCAGGAGCCCCGGGGGCAGTACTTC
many	TRBV5-5	TRBJ2-7	TRBD2	CASSERGLADFPSYEQYF	TGTGCCAGCAGCGAACGCGGACTAGCGGATTTTCCCTCCTACGAGCAGTACTTC
many	TRBV5-6	TRBJ2-3	NA	CASSLVGRSADTQYF	TGTGCCAGCAGCTTGGTCGGGAGATCAGCAGATACGCAGTATTTT
few	TRBV29-1	TRBJ1-2	TRBD1	CSASDRDRDGYTF	TGCAGCGCCTCCGACCGGGACAGAGATGGCTACACCTTC
NA	TRBV29-1	TRBJ2-1	NA	CSETSLENYNEQFF	TGCAGCGAAACTAGTTTAGAAAACTACAATGAGCAGTTCTTC
NA	TRBV30	TRBJ2-6	NA	CAWSVGLTGANVLTF	TGTGCCTGGAGTGTTGGACTAACAGGGGCCAACGTCCTGACTTTC
many	TRBV7-8	TRBJ2-7	TRBD1	CASSSSGTGGYEQYF	TGTGCCAGCAGCTCCTCCGGGACAGGGGGCTACGAGCAGTACTTC
many	TRBV11-2	TRBJ1-1	NA	CASSSGTPGGGEAFF	TGTGCCAGCAGCTCAGGGACTCCCGGAGGAGGTGAAGCTTTCTTT
few	TRBV6-5	TRBJ1-1	TRBD1	CASRDRGPAEAFF	TGTGCCAGCAGGGACAGGGGGCCGGCTGAAGCTTTCTTT
many	TRBV6-2/TRBV6-3	TRBJ1-2	NA	CASSKEGNYGYTF	TGTGCCAGCAGTAAGGAGGGAAACTATGGCTACACCTTC
NA	TRBV9	TRBJ1-6	NA	CASSALTEGHNSPLHF	TGTGCCAGCAGCGCCCTGACAGAAGGCCATAATTCACCCCTCCACTTT
NA	TRBV7-2	TRBJ1-1	NA	CASSPRFGGPNTEAFF	TGTGCCAGCAGCCCGCGTTTTGGGGGCCCCAACACTGAAGCTTTCTTT
many	TRBV2	TRBJ2-6	NA	CASSPTAHSGANVLTF	TGTGCCAGCTCTCCCACTGCACACTCTGGGGCCAACGTCCTGACTTTC
few	TRBV4-2	TRBJ2-7	NA	CASSLSPRLDKLPREQYF	TGTGCCAGCAGCCTCTCGCCGCGGCTGGACAAATTACCCCGCGAGCAGTACTTC